These 26 T cell receptor beta chains were sequenced from one sample in a study of blood T cell repertoires in COVID-19. Only in-frame clones appear in the TCRdb table, and some are missing; sequencing was by immunoSEQ multiplex PCR. Among roughly 200,000 clones listed, approximately 84% were seen once. What was sequenced was peripheral blood. The receptors here all came from a man in his fifties or sixties with active or convalescent COVID-19.

The gene calls are TRBV29-1 and TRBJ2-1; 11 bases line up with TRBD1. Germline CDR1 reads SQVTM; CDR2 reads ANQGSEA. The length of the CDR3 is 12 residues. The trim removed 7 bases at V and 6 bases at J, leaving 2 bases unmatched. The chain's CDR3 is CSAGQGANEQFF. The CDR3 nucleotides read TGCAGCGCTGGACAGGGGGCCAATGAGCAGTTCTTC.

CDR3 in amino acids: CASSQIGTGGYEQFF. The CDR3 region has the DNA TGCGCCAGCAGTCAAATAGGGACAGGGGGATATGAGCAGTTCTTC. V gene TRBV23-1 combines with J gene TRBJ2-1, with 11 bases matching TRBD1. TRBV23-1 falls under the ORF class, with uncertain function. J was trimmed by 8 bases and V by 2 bases; bases with no gene match: 5. This CDR3 has 15 residues.

The chain combines TRBV25-1 with TRBJ1-1; D not resolved. Trimming took off 4 bases at V and 1 base at J, with 10 bases between the two ends. In germline, CDR1 is MGHDK, CDR2 SYGVNS. CDR3 length: 14 residues. The CDR3 nucleotides are TGTGCCAGCAGTGGAATGGCCTCGAACACTGAAGCTTTCTTT. It is translated as CASSGMASNTEAFF.

The chain carries TRBV7-3 and TRBJ1-1, with D perhaps TRBD1 (5 bases). Trimming shortened V by 4 bases and J by 11 bases, and 20 bases separated the two germline ends. CDR1 is SGHTA and CDR2 is FQGTGA in the germline V gene. This CDR3 comprises 14 residues. CDR3 region: CASSSIPASTEAFF. CDR3 nucleotides: TGTGCCAGCAGCTCCATACCCGCGTCGACAGAGGCTTTCTTT.

This clone came up once. The chain combines TRBV6-5 with TRBJ2-7; 8 bases line up with TRBD1. Trimming removed 8 bases from V and 0 bases from J; junction bases left unmatched: 9. The germline gives CDR1 MNHEY, CDR2 SVGAGI. The CDR3 is 15 amino acids. The CDR3 here is CASRLGGQGSYEQYF. CDR3 nucleotides: TGTGCCAGCCGACTCGGCGGACAGGGCTCCTACGAGCAGTACTTC.

J is TRBJ2-5 and V is TRBV11-1; no clear D. Germline V gene lookup returns CDR1 SGHAT and CDR2 FQDESV (reference sequence). Deletions cut 5 bases from V and 5 bases from J, with 15 bases between. There are 14 residues in the CDR3. The chain's CDR3 is CASSPPPPEETQYF. CDR3 in DNA: TGTGCCAGCAGCCCCCCTCCCCCGGAGGAGACCCAGTACTTC.

This chain uses TRBV5-8 with TRBJ2-2; the D is unclear. V lost 1 base to trimming and J lost 3 bases, with 10 bases between them. CDR1 is SGHTS, CDR2 YDEGEE, per germline. The CDR3 length is 15 residues. The CDR3 reads CASSLLRVDTGELFF. CDR3 in DNA: TGTGCCAGCAGCTTGCTACGGGTCGACACCGGGGAGCTGTTTTTT.

This chain uses TRBV7-9 with TRBJ2-5; TRBD1 matches 11 bases. The V gene end was trimmed by 5 bases and the J gene end by 3 bases; junction bases not matched to a gene: 5. The V gene's germline CDR1 is SEHNR and CDR2 FQNEAQ (reference sequence). The CDR3 is 15 amino acids. As DNA, the CDR3 is TGTGCCAGCAGCCCATGGACAGGGGGCAAAGAGACCCAGTACTTC. Amino acid sequence: CASSPWTGGKETQYF.

This rearrangement joins TRBV7-9 to TRBJ1-4; 9 nucleotides align to TRBD1. The CDR3 runs 14 residues. Looked up from germline, CDR1 is SEHNR and CDR2 is FQNEAQ (reference sequence). With V trimmed by 7 bases and J by 7 bases, 7 bases remained unmatched. CDR3 region: CASNPGQGREKLFF. The CDR3 nucleotides read TGTGCCAGCAATCCGGGACAGGGTCGTGAAAAACTGTTTTTT.

The chain uses TRBV5-6 and TRBJ1-6; 10 bases match TRBD1. This CDR3 has 14 residues. Looked up from germline, CDR1 is SGHDT and CDR2 is YYEEEE. Germline trimming cut 4 bases from V and 10 bases from J; bases unmatched to any gene: 5. The CDR3 DNA reads TGTGCCAGCAGCCTTTCGACAGGGGGCTCACCCCTCCACTTT. This encodes CASSLSTGGSPLHF.

In this sample, this clone turned up once. The V gene is TRBV5-4, the J gene TRBJ2-1; 10 nucleotides agree with TRBD2. Germline values: CDR1 SGHNT, CDR2 YYREEE (reference sequence). J gave up 3 bases and V 6 bases, and 12 bases lay outside the gene matches. This CDR3 has 17 amino acids. The CDR3 coding sequence is TGTGCCAGCAAGCTTGGGGGACTAGCGTTGGACTACAATGAGCAGTTCTTC. Protein sequence: CASKLGGLALDYNEQFF.

The chain links TRBV9 to TRBJ2-1; D perhaps matches TRBD1 (6 bases). The germline V gene has CDR1 SGDLS and CDR2 YYNGEE. V shed 5 bases and J shed 0 bases, with 15 bases lying between them. The CDR3 covers 16 residues. CDR3 nucleotide sequence: TGTGCCAGCAGTAGGGGTAGGGGGAGCTCCTACAATGAGCAGTTCTTC. Protein: CASSRGRGSSYNEQFF.

In regard to this clone: Other DNA variants within this sample encode the same CDR3. The chain carries TRBV7-2 and TRBJ1-5; D may be TRBD1 (6 bases). V was cut by 1 base and J by 2 bases, with 15 bases left in between. This CDR3 is built from 17 residues. The germline V gene has CDR1 SGHTA and CDR2 FQGNSA. This CDR3 is CASSLVLGGAGNQPQHF. CDR3 sequence (DNA): TGTGCCAGCAGCTTAGTTTTGGGGGGGGCAGGCAATCAGCCCCAGCATTTT.

Points on this clone: Other DNA sequences from this sample encode an identical CDR3 as well. The rearrangement links TRBV18 to TRBJ2-7; 9 nucleotides match TRBD1. CDR3 length equals 14 residues. Per the germline V gene, CDR1 is KGHSH and CDR2 is LQKENI. The V segment lost 3 bases and the J segment 2 bases; nucleotides outside the gene matches: 2. The CDR3 protein is CASSPGQGPYEQYF. In DNA, the CDR3 is TGTGCCAGCTCACCCGGACAGGGGCCCTACGAGCAGTACTTC.

CDR3 sequence reads: CASTSLQYSGNTIYF. The CDR3 DNA reads TGTGCCAGCACCTCTCTACAGTACTCTGGAAACACCATATATTTT. The gene calls are TRBV6-5 and TRBJ1-3; D is unclear. The germline V gene encodes CDR1 MNHEY and CDR2 SVGAGI. Trimming pared 7 bases from V and 0 bases from J, leaving 13 bases between. CDR3 size: 15 residues.

This chain links TRBV2 with TRBJ1-2; D unclear. Germline V gene lookup returns CDR1 SNHLY and CDR2 FYNNEI. V was cut by 3 bases and J by 7 bases, with 15 bases left in between. The CDR3 runs 14 residues. CDR3 coding DNA: TGTGCCAGCAGTGACCTGGGCGGGTTTGGTGGCTACACCTTC. Translated, it gives CASSDLGGFGGYTF.

This sequence joins TRBV20-1 and TRBJ2-3; 10 bases are a match to TRBD2. The CDR3 length is 18 residues. V was pared by 3 bases and J by 0 bases, with 12 bases of the junction left unmatched. Germline loops: CDR1 DFQATT, CDR2 SNEGSKA (reference sequence). CDR3 region: CSASKLASGGSSTDTQYF. The CDR3 DNA reads as TGCAGTGCTAGTAAGTTAGCTAGCGGGGGCTCTAGCACAGATACGCAGTATTTT.

The chain combines TRBV10-3 with TRBJ2-7; D perhaps matches TRBD1 (6 bases). CDR1 ENHRY and CDR2 SYGVKD come from the germline V gene. V lost 6 bases, J lost 2 bases, and 17 bases lay in between. The CDR3 totals 15 residues. The CDR3 sequence: CAIRQGPEVPYEQYF. As DNA, the CDR3 is TGTGCCATCAGACAGGGACCAGAAGTCCCCTACGAGCAGTACTTC.

The chain combines TRBV18 with TRBJ2-4; 8 nucleotides match TRBD1. Germline assignment: CDR1 KGHSH and CDR2 LQKENI. V dropped 3 bases and J dropped 7; count of bases not matched to a gene: 5. The CDR3 runs 14 residues. CDR3 region: CASSPRQGWNIQYF. The CDR3 DNA follows: TGTGCCAGCTCACCCCGACAGGGGTGGAACATTCAGTACTTC. Together with reference TRBV18 and TRBJ2-4, the CDR3 gives the full variable domain: NAGVMQNPRHLVRRRGQEARLRCSPMKGHSHVYWYRQLPEEGLKFMVYLQKENIIDESGMPKERFSAEFPKEGPSILRIQQVVRGDSAAYFCASSPRQGWNIQYFGAGTRLSVL.

The chain links TRBV30 to TRBJ1-2, with TRBD1 matching over 7 bases. V shed 7 bases, J shed 2 bases, and the junction held 4 bases outside the gene matches. CDR3 length equals 12 residues. CDR1 and CDR2 from the germline V gene are GTSNPN and SVGIG (reference sequence). CDR3 in DNA: TGTGCCTATACGACAGGGAACTATGGCTACACCTTC. The encoded protein is CAYTTGNYGYTF.

This clone was seen just once. The chain is built from TRBV19 and TRBJ2-2; D unclear. CDR3 length: 14 residues. Germline V gene sequence: CDR1 LNHDA, CDR2 SQIVND (reference sequence). V was shortened by 5 bases and J by 0 bases, with 7 bases between the two germline ends. CDR3 DNA sequence: TGTGCCAGTAGTCTCGGGTCGAACACCGGGGAGCTGTTTTTT. Translating it yields CASSLGSNTGELFF.

The chain recombines TRBV5-1 with TRBJ2-1; 12 bases are shared with TRBD2. The CDR3 has 16 residues. Unmatched junction bases numbered 7, after V lost 0 bases and J lost 9 bases. Germline assignment: CDR1 SGHRS and CDR2 YFSETQ. The DNA for the CDR3 is TGCGCCAGCAGCTTGGCTCCTAGCGGGGGGGTAGGTGAGCAGTTCTTC. Translated: CASSLAPSGGVGEQFF.

V usage is TRBV5-4 and J usage is TRBJ2-7, with D hard to call. The CDR3 is 14 residues long. CDR1 and CDR2 from the germline V gene are SGHNT and YYREEE (reference sequence). The V end was cut by 4 bases, the J end by 2 bases, with 13 bases between. The DNA for the CDR3 is TGTGCCAGCAGCGCAGCCGGAGCTCCCTACGAGCAGTACTTC. It specifies CASSAAGAPYEQYF.

V is TRBV19 and J is TRBJ2-1; a weak D match, TRBD2 (6 bases). This CDR3 is 15 amino acids long. Trimming took 2 bases from V and 2 from J, leaving 10 bases between them. Germline CDR1 reads LNHDA; CDR2 reads SQIVND (reference sequence). The CDR3 DNA is TGTGCCAGTAGTATACTTGCGGGGACCTACAATGAGCAGTTCTTC. Translating it yields CASSILAGTYNEQFF.

V and J are TRBV4-1 and TRBJ2-3, with D unresolved. The CDR3 has 13 amino acids. Germline V gene lookup returns CDR1 MGHRA and CDR2 YSYEKL. V was cut by 2 bases and J by 4 bases, with 7 bases left in between. CDR3 in amino acids: CASSQSVADTQYF. CDR3 DNA sequence: TGCGCCAGCAGCCAATCGGTGGCAGATACGCAGTATTTT.

The chain is built from TRBV7-9 and TRBJ1-4; TRBD1 might be the D (5 bases). Germline loops: CDR1 SEHNR, CDR2 FQNEAQ (reference sequence). V was cut by 4 bases and J by 4 bases, with 13 bases left in between. This CDR3 comprises 15 residues. The CDR3, as DNA: TGTGCCAGCAGCTCCCCATGGCAGGGTAATGAAAAACTGTTTTTT. This translates into CASSSPWQGNEKLFF.